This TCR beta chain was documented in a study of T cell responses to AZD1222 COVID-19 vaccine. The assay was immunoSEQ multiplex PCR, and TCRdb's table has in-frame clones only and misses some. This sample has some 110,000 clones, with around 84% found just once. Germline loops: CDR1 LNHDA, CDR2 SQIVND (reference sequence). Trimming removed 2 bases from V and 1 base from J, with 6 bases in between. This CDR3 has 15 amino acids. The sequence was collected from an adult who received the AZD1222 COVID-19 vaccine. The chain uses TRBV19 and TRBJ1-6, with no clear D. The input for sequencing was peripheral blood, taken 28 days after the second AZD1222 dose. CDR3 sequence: CASSISMSYNSPLHF. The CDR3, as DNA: TGTGCCAGTAGTATATCGATGTCCTATAATTCACCCCTCCACTTT.